The clone carrying this T cell receptor (beta chain) was counted only a few times. What it binds is unknown. The data were taken from a study of Graves' ophthalmopathy and Graves' hyperthyroidism. Study-level information: Peripheral blood samples were taken at initial diagnosis, before any treatment.

Scientists amplified the TCR beta CDR3 regions from RNA transcripts. RT-PCR with HTBI primers came first, then second-round multiplex PCR. TCRdb reprocessed the multiplex PCR reads via MiXCR and lists one record per CDR3 protein. The data show hundreds of thousands of distinct CDR3 sequences, about 38% seen once. Ophthalmopathy donors showed moderate-to-severe activity, CAS ≥3, NOSPECS ≥4 and a duration under 3 months. Ineligible for inclusion were patients with other autoimmune diseases, uncontrolled infections, pregnancy or lactation. General study points: Most thyroid-expanded clonotypes exceeding 0.001 frequency were also found in blood.

This CDR3 has 17 residues. Germline assignment: CDR1 MNHEY and CDR2 SMNVEV (reference sequence). Germline trimming cut 5 bases from V and 0 bases from J; bases unmatched to any gene: 9. This clonotype was obtained from an adult man with Graves' ophthalmopathy. V gene TRBV27 combines with J gene TRBJ1-1; 10 bases map to TRBD1. Sample: peripheral blood. The CDR3 DNA sequence: TGTGCCAGCAGTCACGAGGGGACAGGGGAAATGAACACTGAAGCTTTCTTT. It specifies CASSHEGTGEMNTEAFF.